This passage covers 5 T cell receptor beta chains from one sample sequenced in a study of T cell repertoires in cytomegalovirus infection. Their cognate antigens are unknown. Using its own MiXCR run on the reads, TCRdb lists one record per CDR3 protein. The profile shows 450,000 to 650,000 distinct CDR3 sequences, under 45% of them singletons. Sequenced material: cultured PBMCs, taken from culture after CMV antigen stimulation. These receptors all come from a human donor in good health (CMV status not recorded). Some clones in this sample may be carry-over from other donors' samples.

Only a few counts were recorded for this clonotype. The chain recombines TRBV12-3 or TRBV12-4 with TRBJ2-5; 10 nucleotides line up with TRBD2. The V and J ends lost 3 bases and 2 bases, in that order; junction bases with no gene match: 6. The CDR3 is made up of 16 amino acids. In DNA form, the CDR3 reads TGTGCCAGCAGTTTCGGGCCTAGCGGGAGTCAAGAGACCCAGTACTTC. Its translation: CASSFGPSGSQETQYF.

V usage is TRBV7-9 and J usage is TRBJ2-7; D tentatively fits TRBD1 or TRBD2 (5 bases each). The ends were cut back, 1 base at V and 3 bases at J, with 13 bases in the middle. In germline, CDR1 is SEHNR, CDR2 FQNEAQ (reference sequence). CDR3 length equals 15 residues. The CDR3 sequence: CASSLGPGRNYEQYF. DNA of the CDR3: TGTGCCAGCAGCTTAGGTCCGGGACGTAACTACGAGCAGTACTTC.

This clonotype appeared a single time. This chain links TRBV9 with TRBJ2-1; 8 bases match TRBD2. CDR3 length equals 16 residues. The ends lost 3 bases at V and 9 bases at J; junction bases unmatched: 14. Germline V lookup: CDR1 SGDLS, CDR2 YYNGEE. In DNA form, the CDR3 reads TGTGCCAGCAGCGGTGGCTCCGGGGGGGCCCCGGGTGAGCAGTTCTTC. Amino acid sequence: CASSGGSGGAPGEQFF.

V is TRBV4-1 and J is TRBJ2-3, with D possibly matching TRBD2 (5 bases). V was pared by 4 bases and J by 1 base, with 18 bases between. The CDR3 has 17 residues. CDR1 and CDR2 (germline): MGHRA, YSYEKL. This CDR3 reads CASSPGRSPMGTDTQYF. CDR3 in DNA: TGCGCCAGCAGCCCGGGGAGATCGCCGATGGGCACAGATACGCAGTATTTT.

This chain uses TRBV7-6 with TRBJ2-5; TRBD2 matches 12 bases. Germline-derived CDR1 and CDR2 are SGHVS and FNYEAQ. The CDR3 length is 18 residues. Trimming removed 0 bases from V and 3 bases from J; junction bases left unmatched: 8. CDR3 in amino acids: CASSLAVRASGREETQYF. The CDR3, as DNA: TGTGCCAGCAGCTTAGCTGTTCGGGCTAGCGGGAGGGAAGAGACCCAGTACTTC. The full variable domain, with the rest looked up from reference TRBV7-6 and TRBJ2-5, is GAGVSQSPRYKVTKRGQDVALRCDPISGHVSLYWYRQALGQGPEFLTYFNYEAQQDKSGLPNDRFSAERPEGSISTLTIQRTEQRDSAMYRCASSLAVRASGREETQYFGPGTRLLVL.